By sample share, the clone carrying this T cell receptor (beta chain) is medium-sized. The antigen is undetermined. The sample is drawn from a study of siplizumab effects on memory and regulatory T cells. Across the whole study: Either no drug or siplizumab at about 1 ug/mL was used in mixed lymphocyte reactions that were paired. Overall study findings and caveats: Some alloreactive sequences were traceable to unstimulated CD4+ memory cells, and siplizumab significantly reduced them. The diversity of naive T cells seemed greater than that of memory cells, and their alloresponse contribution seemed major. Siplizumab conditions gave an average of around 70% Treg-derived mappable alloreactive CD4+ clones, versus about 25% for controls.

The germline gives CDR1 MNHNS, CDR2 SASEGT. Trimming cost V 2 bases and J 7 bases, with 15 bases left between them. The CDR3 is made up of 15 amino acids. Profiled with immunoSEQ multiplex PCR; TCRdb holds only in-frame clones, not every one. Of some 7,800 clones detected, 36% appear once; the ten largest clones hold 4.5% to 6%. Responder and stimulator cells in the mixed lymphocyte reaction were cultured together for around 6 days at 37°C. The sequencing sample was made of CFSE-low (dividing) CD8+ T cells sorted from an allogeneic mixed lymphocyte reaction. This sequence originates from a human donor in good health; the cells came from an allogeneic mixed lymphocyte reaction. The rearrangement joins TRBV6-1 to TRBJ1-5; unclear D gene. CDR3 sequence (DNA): TGTGCCAGCAGTGAATCCCGACCCAATGTACAGCCCCAGCATTTT. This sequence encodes CASSESRPNVQPQHF.